This section outlines one TCR beta chain sequence together with its context. There are many counts of this clonotype. It has no known antigen specificity. Within one base of it there is no much larger clone, and no base qualities were kept. This record comes from a study of CD8 T cells in ankylosing spondylitis (TCRdb year 2017). About the full investigation: The study set out to find disease-linked TCR variants by profiling T cell receptor beta repertoires in ankylosing spondylitis patients and healthy donors. The whole study cohort included 85 to 120 healthy donors and 25 ankylosing spondylitis patients. Peripheral blood was sampled, and synovial fluid was also collected from ankylosing spondylitis patients. Broader findings and caveats from the paper: The disease-linked clones were reported to be significantly enriched in matched synovial fluid samples from ankylosing spondylitis patients. Some TCR beta motif variants had previously been reported in synovial fluid and blood of reactive arthritis patients, which suggested common disease-initiation mechanisms. A CD8+ phenotype was shown by the disease-linked clones, which were found at relatively low frequencies in peripheral blood. Blood from ankylosing spondylitis patients appeared to be characterized by a TCR beta motif composed of about 8 highly homologous amino acid variants.

The listed sequencing device is Illumina HiSeq 2500. TCR beta libraries were prepared by quantitative 5'-RACE with molecular barcodes. In the original analysis: A new computational method based on a probabilistic model of VDJ rearrangement was used to identify disease-linked TCR variants. Clones were called with MiXCR by TCRdb after fastp trimmed the public reads at Q25, and only in-frame beta chains were retained. CDR3 protein sequences are deduplicated, and each keeps its most common genes and DNA. The V and J calls shown here were made by TCRdb, not taken from the authors' results. The sample table lists 450,000 to 550,000 distinct CDR3 sequences, about 5% of them with a count of one. The top ten clones comprise approximately 4% of the sample. The CDR3 runs 13 amino acids, cysteine and phenylalanine included. Only CDR3 DNA is held: 39 bases, read in frame from base 1. Looking up the germline V gene (reference sequence) yields CDR1 DFQATT and CDR2 SNEGSKA. The junction carries 3 bases between V and J, which are trimmed by 0 bases and 0 bases respectively.

The V and J genes are TRBV20-1 and TRBJ1-5; a confident D gene designation cannot be given. The sample consisted of blood, either unsorted or a sorted T cell fraction (not recorded which). This clonotype originated in a male donor with ankylosing spondylitis. The base sequence is TGCAGTGCTAGAGATACTAGCAATCAGCCCCAGCATTTT. This yields the protein CSARDTSNQPQHF.